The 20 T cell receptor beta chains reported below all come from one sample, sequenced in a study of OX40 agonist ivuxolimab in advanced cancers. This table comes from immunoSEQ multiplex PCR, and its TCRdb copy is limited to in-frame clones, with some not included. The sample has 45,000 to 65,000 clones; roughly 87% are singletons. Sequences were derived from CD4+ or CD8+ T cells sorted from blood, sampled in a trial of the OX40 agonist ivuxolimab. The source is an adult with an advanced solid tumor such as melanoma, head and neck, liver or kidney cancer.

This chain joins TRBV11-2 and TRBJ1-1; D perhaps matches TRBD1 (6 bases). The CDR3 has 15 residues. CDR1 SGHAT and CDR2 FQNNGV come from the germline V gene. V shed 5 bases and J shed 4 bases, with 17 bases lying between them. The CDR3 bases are TGTGCCAGCAGCCAGGCAGGGGAGGGAGCCACTGAAGCTTTCTTT. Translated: CASSQAGEGATEAFF. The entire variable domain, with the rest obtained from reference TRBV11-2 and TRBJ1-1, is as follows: EAGVAQSPRYKIIEKRQSVAFWCNPISGHATLYWYQQILGQGPKLLIQFQNNGVVDDSQLPKDRFSAERLKGVDSTLKIQPAKLEDSAVYLCASSQAGEGATEAFFGQGTRLTVV.

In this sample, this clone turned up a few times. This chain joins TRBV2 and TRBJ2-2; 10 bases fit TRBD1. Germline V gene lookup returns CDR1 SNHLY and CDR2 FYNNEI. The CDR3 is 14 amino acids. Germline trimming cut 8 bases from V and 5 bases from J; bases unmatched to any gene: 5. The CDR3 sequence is CASRDRGYTGELFF. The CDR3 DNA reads TGTGCCAGCCGGGACAGGGGTTATACCGGGGAGCTGTTTTTT.

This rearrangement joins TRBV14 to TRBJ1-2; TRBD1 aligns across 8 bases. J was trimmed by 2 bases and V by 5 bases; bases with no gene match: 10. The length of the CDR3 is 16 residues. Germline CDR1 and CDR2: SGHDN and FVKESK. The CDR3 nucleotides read TGTGCCAGCAGCTTTCACCCCCGGGACAGGAACTATGGCTACACCTTC. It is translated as CASSFHPRDRNYGYTF.

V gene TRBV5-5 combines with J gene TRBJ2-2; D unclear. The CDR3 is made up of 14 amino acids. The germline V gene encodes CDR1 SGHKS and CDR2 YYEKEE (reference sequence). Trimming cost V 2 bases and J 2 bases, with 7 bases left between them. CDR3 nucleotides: TGTGCCAGCAGCTTCTCAGCCAACACCGGGGAGCTGTTTTTT. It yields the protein CASSFSANTGELFF.

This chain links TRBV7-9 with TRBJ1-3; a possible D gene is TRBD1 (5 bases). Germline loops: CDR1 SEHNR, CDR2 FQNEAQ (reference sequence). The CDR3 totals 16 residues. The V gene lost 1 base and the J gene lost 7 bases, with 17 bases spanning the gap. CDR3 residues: CASSLVDGRGRNTIYF. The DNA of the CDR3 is TGTGCCAGCAGCTTAGTAGATGGGAGGGGTCGGAACACCATATATTTT. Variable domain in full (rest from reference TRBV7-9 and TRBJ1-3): DTGVSQNPRHKITKRGQNVTFRCDPISEHNRLYWYRQTLGQGPEFLTYFQNEAQLEKSRLLSDRFSAERPKGSFSTLEIQRTEQGDSAMYLCASSLVDGRGRNTIYFGEGSWLTVV.

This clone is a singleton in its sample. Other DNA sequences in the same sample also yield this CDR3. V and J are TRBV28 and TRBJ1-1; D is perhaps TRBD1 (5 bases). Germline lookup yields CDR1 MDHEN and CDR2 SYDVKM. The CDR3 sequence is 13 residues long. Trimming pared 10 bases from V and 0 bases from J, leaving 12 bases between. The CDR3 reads CATLTAMNTEAFF. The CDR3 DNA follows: TGTGCCACCTTGACAGCGATGAACACTGAAGCTTTCTTT.

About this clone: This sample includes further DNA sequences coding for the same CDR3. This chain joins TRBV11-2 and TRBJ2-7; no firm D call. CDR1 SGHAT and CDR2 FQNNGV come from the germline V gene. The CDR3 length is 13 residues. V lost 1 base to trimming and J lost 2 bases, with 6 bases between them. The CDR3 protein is CASSLGATYEQYV. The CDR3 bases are TGTGCCAGCAGCTTAGGGGCCACCTACGAGCAGTACGTC.

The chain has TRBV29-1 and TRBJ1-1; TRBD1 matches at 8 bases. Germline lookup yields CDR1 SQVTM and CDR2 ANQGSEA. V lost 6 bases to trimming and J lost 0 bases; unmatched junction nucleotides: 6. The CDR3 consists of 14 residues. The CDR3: CSVVGQGMNTEAFF. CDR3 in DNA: TGCAGCGTAGTTGGACAGGGCATGAACACTGAAGCTTTCTTT.

The CDR3: CASSVGALGAGELFF. CDR3 DNA sequence: TGTGCCAGCAGCGTAGGCGCCTTGGGAGCCGGGGAGCTGTTTTTT. This chain connects TRBV9 to TRBJ2-2; possibly TRBD2 for D (5 bases). The CDR3 consists of 15 residues. Germline CDR1 SGDLS, CDR2 YYNGEE. V was shortened by 0 bases and J by 6 bases, with 12 bases between the two germline ends. The complete variable domain, with remaining parts taken from reference TRBV9 and TRBJ2-2, reads DSGVTQTPKHLITATGQRVTLRCSPRSGDLSVYWYQQSLDQGLQFLIQYYNGEERAKGNILERFSAQQFPDLHSELNLSSLELGDSALYFCASSVGALGAGELFFGEGSRLTVL.

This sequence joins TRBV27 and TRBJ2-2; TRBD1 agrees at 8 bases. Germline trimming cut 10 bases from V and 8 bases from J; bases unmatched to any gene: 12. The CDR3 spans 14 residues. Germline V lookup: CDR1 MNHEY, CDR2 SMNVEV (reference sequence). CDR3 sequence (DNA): TGTGCCACCTCCGGGCAGGGGGCACGGGGGGAGCTGTTTTTT. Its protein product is CATSGQGARGELFF.

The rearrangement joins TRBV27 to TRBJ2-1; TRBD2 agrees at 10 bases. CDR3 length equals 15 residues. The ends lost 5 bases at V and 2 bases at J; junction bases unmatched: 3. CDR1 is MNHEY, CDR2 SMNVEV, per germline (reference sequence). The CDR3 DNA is TGTGCCAGCAGTCCCGGGACTAGCGCCTACAATGAGCAGTTCTTC. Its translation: CASSPGTSAYNEQFF.

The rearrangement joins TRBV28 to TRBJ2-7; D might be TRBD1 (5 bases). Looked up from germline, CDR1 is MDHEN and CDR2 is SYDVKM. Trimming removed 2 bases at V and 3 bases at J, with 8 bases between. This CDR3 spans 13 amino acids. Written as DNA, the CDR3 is TGTGCCAGCAGTTTAGGTAGGGGCTACGAGCAGTACTTC. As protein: CASSLGRGYEQYF.

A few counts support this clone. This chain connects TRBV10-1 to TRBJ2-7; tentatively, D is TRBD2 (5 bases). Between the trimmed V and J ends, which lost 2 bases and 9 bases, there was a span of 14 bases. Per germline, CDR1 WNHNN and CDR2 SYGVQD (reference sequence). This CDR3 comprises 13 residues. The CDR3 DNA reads TGCGCCAGCAGTGAGATCGCAGGAGGTATGCAGTACGTC. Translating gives CASSEIAGGMQYV.

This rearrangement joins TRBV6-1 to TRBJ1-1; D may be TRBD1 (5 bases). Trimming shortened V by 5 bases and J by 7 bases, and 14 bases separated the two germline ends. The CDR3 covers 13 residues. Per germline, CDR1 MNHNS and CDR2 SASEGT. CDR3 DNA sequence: TGTGCCAGCAGTCCATCAGGGACCATTGAAGCTTTCTTT. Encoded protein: CASSPSGTIEAFF.

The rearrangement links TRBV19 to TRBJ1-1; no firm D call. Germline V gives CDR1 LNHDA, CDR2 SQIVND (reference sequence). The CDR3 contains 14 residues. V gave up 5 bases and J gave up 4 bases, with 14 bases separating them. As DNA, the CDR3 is TGTGCCAGTAGTCCCGCCGGACCGACCACTGAAGCTTTCTTT. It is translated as CASSPAGPTTEAFF.

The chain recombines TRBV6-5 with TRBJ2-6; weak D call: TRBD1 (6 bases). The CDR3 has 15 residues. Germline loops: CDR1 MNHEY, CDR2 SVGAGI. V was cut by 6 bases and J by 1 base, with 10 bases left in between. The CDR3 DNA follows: TGTGCCAGCAGCCTCGGACAGTCTGGGGCCAACGTCCTGACTTTC. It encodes CASSLGQSGANVLTF.

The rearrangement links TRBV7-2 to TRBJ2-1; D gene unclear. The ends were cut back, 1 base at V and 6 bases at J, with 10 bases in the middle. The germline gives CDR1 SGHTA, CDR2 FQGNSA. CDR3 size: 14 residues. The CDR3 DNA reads TGTGCCAGCAGCTTAGAAGGGCCCCCCAATGAGCAGTTCTTC. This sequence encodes CASSLEGPPNEQFF.

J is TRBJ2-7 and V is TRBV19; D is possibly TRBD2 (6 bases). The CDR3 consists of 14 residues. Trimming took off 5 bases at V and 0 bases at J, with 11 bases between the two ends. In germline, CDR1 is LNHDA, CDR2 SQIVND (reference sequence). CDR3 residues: CASSWAGSSYEQYF. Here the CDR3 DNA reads TGTGCCAGTAGTTGGGCGGGGAGCTCCTACGAGCAGTACTTC.

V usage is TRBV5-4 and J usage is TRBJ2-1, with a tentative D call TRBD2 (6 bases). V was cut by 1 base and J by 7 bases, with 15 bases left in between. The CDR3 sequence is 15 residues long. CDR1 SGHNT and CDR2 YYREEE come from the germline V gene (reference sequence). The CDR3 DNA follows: TGTGCCAGCAGCTTGATCGGGAGCCAAGGGAATGAGCAGTTCTTC. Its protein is CASSLIGSQGNEQFF. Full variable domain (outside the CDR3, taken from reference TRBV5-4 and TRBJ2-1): ETGVTQSPTHLIKTRGQQVTLRCSSQSGHNTVSWYQQALGQGPQFIFQYYREEENGRGNFPPRFSGLQFPNYSSELNVNALELDDSALYLCASSLIGSQGNEQFFGPGTRLTVL.

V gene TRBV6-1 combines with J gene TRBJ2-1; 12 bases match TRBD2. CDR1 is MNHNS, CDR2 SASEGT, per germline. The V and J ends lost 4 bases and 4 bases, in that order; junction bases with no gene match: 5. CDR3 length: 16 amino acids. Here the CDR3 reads CASSALAGGPYNEQFF. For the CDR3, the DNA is TGTGCCAGCAGTGCGCTAGCGGGGGGGCCTTACAATGAGCAGTTCTTC.